A selection of T cell receptor beta chains follows, all from one sample in a study of blood T cell repertoires in COVID-19. Clones were sequenced by immunoSEQ multiplex PCR, and TCRdb holds only the in-frame ones, with some missing. The sample consists of hundreds of thousands of clones, about 86% of them appearing once. Sequences were obtained from peripheral blood. These receptor sequences come from a woman in her fifties or sixties with acute or convalescent COVID-19. The CDR3 runs from the conserved cysteine through the conserved F or W. The D gene is left open where the match is weak. Size is omitted from some rows. Given values are once, few, many or a class for expanded clones.

D	V	size	J	CDR3	DNA
-	TRBV27	-	TRBJ2-2	CASSFGDRYTGELFF	TGTGCCAGCAGTTTCGGTGACAGATACACCGGGGAGCTGTTTTTT
-	TRBV7-2	-	TRBJ1-1	CASSLGEYVNTEAFF	TGTGCCAGCAGCTTAGGAGAGTACGTGAACACTGAAGCTTTCTTT
TRBD1	TRBV28	-	TRBJ1-5	CASSPRDRYYSNQPQHF	TGTGCCAGCAGTCCGCGGGACAGATACTATAGCAATCAGCCCCAGCATTTT
TRBD2	TRBV11-2	-	TRBJ2-1	CASSLGPLSGRMNEQFF	TGTGCCAGCAGCTTAGGACCCCTCAGCGGGAGGATGAATGAGCAGTTCTTC
-	TRBV28	-	TRBJ1-2	CASSLHAAGYYTF	TGTGCCAGCAGTTTACACGCGGCAGGGTACTACACCTTC
TRBD1	TRBV2	-	TRBJ2-2	CASSDLQGAIGELFF	TGTGCCAGCAGTGACCTACAGGGGGCTATCGGGGAGCTGTTTTTT
-	TRBV3-1/TRBV3-2	once	TRBJ2-1	CASSQELAQHNEQFF	TGTGCCAGCAGCCAAGAACTAGCCCAGCACAATGAGCAGTTCTTC
TRBD2	TRBV3-1/TRBV3-2	-	TRBJ2-3	CASSLLAGGFTDTQYF	TGTGCCAGCAGCCTTCTAGCGGGAGGGTTCACAGATACGCAGTATTTT
TRBD1	TRBV28	few	TRBJ1-1	CASRGQGAGNTEAFF	TGTGCCAGCAGGGGACAGGGCGCAGGGAACACTGAAGCTTTCTTT
TRBD1	TRBV28	few	TRBJ1-5	CASSLVQGSPQPQHF	TGTGCCAGCAGTTTAGTACAGGGGAGCCCTCAGCCCCAGCATTTT
TRBD1	TRBV29-1	-	TRBJ2-7	CSVGPAKGAGYEQYF	TGCAGCGTTGGCCCTGCCAAGGGGGCGGGTTACGAGCAGTACTTC
TRBD1	TRBV11-2	-	TRBJ2-7	CASSLGQGAYEQYF	TGTGCCAGCAGCTTAGGACAGGGGGCCTACGAGCAGTACTTC
-	TRBV28	-	TRBJ2-7	CASSLLGLGLDEQYF	TGTGCCAGCAGCCTTTTGGGACTGGGTCTGGACGAGCAGTACTTC
-	TRBV11-2	-	TRBJ2-5	CASRSTGETQYF	TGTGCCAGCAGATCCACAGGGGAGACCCAGTACTTC
-	TRBV28	once	TRBJ1-1	CATARHMNTEAFF	TGTGCCACTGCGAGGCATATGAACACTGAAGCTTTCTTT
-	TRBV11-2	-	TRBJ2-7	CASSLQGSTYEQYF	TGTGCCAGCAGCTTACAGGGGTCTACCTACGAGCAGTACTTC
-	TRBV12-3/TRBV12-4	once	TRBJ2-5	CASSPLRTQYF	TGTGCCAGCAGCCCATTGCGGACCCAGTACTTC
TRBD2	TRBV5-5	-	TRBJ2-1	CASSPGTSGYNEQFF	TGTGCCAGCAGCCCCGGGACTAGCGGCTACAATGAGCAGTTCTTC
TRBD2	TRBV10-1	-	TRBJ2-1	CASSTSGNEQFF	TGCGCCAGCAGTACTAGCGGCAATGAGCAGTTCTTC
TRBD2	TRBV20-1	-	TRBJ2-5	CSASRTSLGRETQYF	TGCAGTGCTAGTAGGACTAGCCTGGGGCGAGAGACCCAGTACTTC
-	TRBV28	-	TRBJ1-5	CASSLLGGENNQPQHF	TGTGCCAGCAGTTTACTTGGGGGGGAGAACAATCAGCCCCAGCATTTT
-	TRBV7-2	-	TRBJ2-1	CASSPPRGNSYNEQFF	TGTGCCAGCAGCCCCCCCAGGGGCAACTCCTACAATGAGCAGTTCTTC
-	TRBV28	-	TRBJ2-4	CASSFPGEEGNIQYF	TGTGCCAGCAGTTTCCCCGGTGAGGAAGGCAACATTCAGTACTTC